A single sample gave rise to the 31 T cell receptor beta chains below, sequenced in a study of T cells in Graves' hyperthyroidism and ophthalmopathy. Amplification of TCR beta CDR3 regions was performed using RNA transcripts as template. TCR CDR3 regions were first amplified by RT-PCR with HTBI primers. Using its own MiXCR run on the multiplex PCR reads, TCRdb lists one record per CDR3 protein. The table records approximately 150,000 distinct CDR3 sequences, just under 9.5% of them present only once. Sequenced input: blood. These receptors came from a young woman with Graves' hyperthyroidism that later progressed to Graves' ophthalmopathy.

Concerning this clonotype itself: A clone one base away is much larger, so this may be a read error. The J gene is TRBJ2-7, the V gene TRBV12-3 or TRBV12-4; D might be TRBD1 or TRBD2, each matching 5 bases. The length of the CDR3 is 14 residues. DNA for the CDR3: TGTGCCAGCAGTTTAAGTGGGACGCCTTACGAGCGGTACTTC. Amino acid sequence: CASSLSGTPYERYF.

This clonotype was observed at least ten times. This sequence joins TRBV28 and TRBJ1-5; unclear D gene. The CDR3 runs to 12 residues. The V gene's germline CDR1 is MDHEN and CDR2 SYDVKM. Trimming shortened V by 8 bases and J by 5 bases, and 10 bases separated the two germline ends. CDR3 nucleotides: TGTGCCAGCTATGGACTTGATCAGCCCCAGCATTTT. It translates to CASYGLDQPQHF.

The table lists this clonotype with many counts. The CDR3 sequence is CASSQPTSTGGGSGSGANVLTF. In nucleotides, the CDR3 is TGTGCCAGCAGCCAGCCGACTTCGACTGGCGGGGGCTCCGGCTCTGGGGCCAACGTCCTGACTTTC. This chain joins TRBV6-1 and TRBJ2-6; perhaps TRBD2 as D (7 bases). Germline-derived CDR1 and CDR2 are MNHNS and SASEGT. This CDR3 region has 22 residues. Between the trimmed V and J ends, which lost 6 bases and 0 bases, there was a span of 30 bases.

At least ten counts were recorded for this clonotype. The V gene is TRBV7-3, the J gene TRBJ2-3, with 12 bases fitting TRBD2. The J segment lost 0 bases and the V segment lost 4 bases, leaving 5 bases of the junction unmatched. Per the germline V gene, CDR1 is SGHTA and CDR2 is FQGTGA. The CDR3 is made up of 17 amino acids. DNA of the CDR3: TGTGCCAGCAGCTCCGCCGGGACTAGCGGGAGCACAGATACGCAGTATTTT. Amino acids: CASSSAGTSGSTDTQYF.

Concerning this clonotype itself: Since a much larger clone is just one base distant, this may be a read error. The CDR3 loop is CSARVGGAFYSEQFF. The CDR3 DNA reads TGCAGTGCTAGAGTGGGCGGGGCCTTTTACAGTGAGCAGTTCTTC. This sequence joins TRBV20-1 and TRBJ2-1, with D tentatively TRBD2 (6 bases). Germline V gene sequence: CDR1 DFQATT, CDR2 SNEGSKA (reference sequence). CDR3 length equals 15 residues.

Only a few counts were recorded for this clonotype. The V gene is TRBV10-2, the J gene TRBJ2-2, with 7 bases matching TRBD2. The germline CDR1 and CDR2 sequences are WSHSY and SAAADI. Trimming took 8 bases from V and 4 from J; bases not matched to a gene: 10. The CDR3 totals 15 residues. This CDR3 is CASGGRVAGTGELFF. The CDR3 DNA reads as TGCGCCAGCGGGGGGAGGGTAGCGGGCACCGGGGAGCTGTTTTTT.

The gene calls are TRBV11-3 and TRBJ2-2, with 8 bases identical to TRBD1. The CDR3 loop spans 17 amino acids. Per germline, CDR1 SGHNT and CDR2 YENEEA. After removal of 1 base from V and 5 bases from J, the junction contained 9 bases not matched to a gene. CDR3 nucleotide sequence: TGTGCCAGCAGCTTAGGCGGGACAGGCAGCGGTACCGGGGAGCTGTTTTTT. Translation gives CASSLGGTGSGTGELFF.

This clonotype was found many times. The chain joins TRBV7-9 to TRBJ1-1; D might be TRBD1 (6 bases). Germline CDR1 and CDR2: SEHNR and FQNEAQ (reference sequence). This CDR3 is built from 15 residues. V lost 6 bases and J lost 1, with 15 bases in between. For the CDR3, the DNA is TGTGCCAGCAGACGGAAGGACAGCCCGAACACTGAAGCTTTCTTT. The encoded protein is CASRRKDSPNTEAFF.

This clonotype was seen repeatedly, ten times or more. The CDR3 nucleotides are TGTGCCAGCAGCCAAGATTACAGTGTAAACCGTGAAGCTTTCTTT. Its protein is CASSQDYSVNREAFF. The chain couples TRBV3-1 to TRBJ1-1; D uncertain. Per the germline V gene, CDR1 is LGHDT and CDR2 is YNNKEL (reference sequence). The CDR3 is made up of 15 amino acids. Trimming stripped 0 bases from V and 7 bases from J, with 15 bases between.

This clonotype was recorded at least ten times. CDR3 amino acids: CSALGLAGGIEQYF. In DNA, the CDR3 is TGCAGTGCTCTTGGACTAGCCGGGGGAATTGAGCAGTACTTC. The gene calls are TRBV20-1 and TRBJ2-7; 8 nucleotides line up with TRBD2. Germline lookup yields CDR1 DFQATT and CDR2 SNEGSKA (reference sequence). The V and J ends lost 5 bases and 7 bases, in that order; junction bases with no gene match: 13. CDR3 size: 14 residues.

In its sample, this clonotype was seen many times. This chain links TRBV13 with TRBJ1-2; D call uncertain. The CDR3 covers 13 residues. The V gene lost 0 bases and the J gene lost 6 bases, with 8 bases spanning the gap. Germline V gives CDR1 PRHDT, CDR2 FYEKMQ (reference sequence). CDR3 protein: CASSLGSRDGYTF. CDR3 sequence (DNA): TGTGCCAGCAGCTTAGGTTCTCGGGATGGCTACACCTTC. Full variable domain (remainder filled in from reference TRBV13 and TRBJ1-2): AAGVIQSPRHLIKEKRETATLKCYPIPRHDTVYWYQQGPGQDPQFLISFYEKMQSDKGSIPDRFSAQQFSDYHSELNMSSLELGDSALYFCASSLGSRDGYTFGSGTRLTVV.

V gene TRBV4-1 combines with J gene TRBJ1-1; D is unresolved. CDR1 MGHRA and CDR2 YSYEKL come from the germline V gene. V lost 0 bases and J lost 10, with 18 bases in between. The CDR3 covers 15 residues. CDR3: CASSQDVDPYLVAFF. The CDR3 DNA follows: TGCGCCAGCAGCCAAGATGTGGACCCGTACTTAGTAGCTTTCTTT.

Ten or more counts support this clonotype. The chain combines TRBV20-1 with TRBJ2-5; D may be TRBD2 (7 bases). Germline-derived CDR1 and CDR2 are DFQATT and SNEGSKA (reference sequence). The CDR3 has 14 amino acids. V was clipped by 4 bases and J by 2 bases, with 14 bases between them. CDR3 region: CSAIEGGTQETQYF. As DNA, the CDR3 is TGCAGTGCTATTGAGGGAGGGACACAAGAGACCCAGTACTTC.

The chain has TRBV5-6 and TRBJ1-6; D gene ambiguous. This CDR3 has 14 residues. Germline CDR1 SGHDT, CDR2 YYEEEE. V dropped 6 bases and J dropped 7 bases, with 14 bases sitting between them. This CDR3 reads CASNDAGYNSPLHF. DNA for the CDR3: TGTGCCAGCAATGACGCCGGCTACAATTCACCCCTCCACTTT.

The chain has TRBV6-1 and TRBJ1-6; D is ambiguous. The CDR3 is made up of 12 amino acids. V dropped 6 bases and J dropped 7 bases, with 7 bases sitting between them. Germline assignment: CDR1 MNHNS and CDR2 SASEGT. The CDR3 loop reads CASRDTNSPLHF. The CDR3 DNA is TGTGCCAGCAGAGACACAAATTCACCCCTCCACTTT.

This clonotype has at least ten counts. The V gene is TRBV7-3, the J gene TRBJ2-5; TRBD2 matches at 9 bases. V was pared by 2 bases and J by 4 bases, with 5 bases of the junction left unmatched. The V gene's germline CDR1 is SGHTA and CDR2 FQGTGA. The CDR3 is 15 amino acids. CDR3 DNA: TGTGCCAGCAGCTTATTGGCGGGAGGGCCAGAGACCCAGTACTTC. Translated: CASSLLAGGPETQYF.

This clonotype has ten or more counts. This chain connects TRBV12-3 or TRBV12-4 to TRBJ1-2; 9 bases agree with TRBD1. Unmatched junction bases numbered 5, after V lost 1 base and J lost 5 bases. The CDR3 totals 15 residues. DNA for the CDR3: TGTGCCAGCAGTTTAGGGAAACAGGGGGCTTATGGCTACACCTTC. Translation: CASSLGKQGAYGYTF.

The chain couples TRBV19 to TRBJ1-2; D possibly corresponds to TRBD1 (5 bases). The CDR3 runs 14 residues. The germline V gene encodes CDR1 LNHDA and CDR2 SQIVND (reference sequence). V shed 5 bases and J shed 6 bases, with 16 bases lying between them. CDR3: CASSALTARDGYTF. For the CDR3, the DNA is TGTGCCAGTAGTGCATTGACAGCTAGGGATGGCTACACCTTC.

The genes are TRBV5-6 and TRBJ1-1; weak D call: TRBD1 (6 bases). There are 15 residues in the CDR3. The ends were cut back, 4 bases at V and 1 base at J, with 14 bases in the middle. Germline loops: CDR1 SGHDT, CDR2 YYEEEE. CDR3 sequence reads: CASSDDGQRNTEAFF. The CDR3 region has the DNA TGTGCCAGCAGCGACGACGGACAGAGGAACACTGAAGCTTTCTTT.

This clonotype was counted many times. The V gene is TRBV12-3 or TRBV12-4, the J gene TRBJ1-1, with D possibly being TRBD1 (5 bases). The germline V and J ends were trimmed by 3 bases and 8 bases, with 16 bases remaining between them. The CDR3 runs 14 residues. The CDR3 loop reads CASSFNEAGTEAFF. The CDR3 DNA is TGTGCCAGCAGTTTTAATGAGGCCGGGACCGAAGCTTTCTTT.

Ten or more counts support this clonotype. The chain has TRBV7-9 and TRBJ1-1; D remains unclear. The germline V gene encodes CDR1 SEHNR and CDR2 FQNEAQ (reference sequence). CDR3 length equals 16 residues. The ends were cut back, 5 bases at V and 1 base at J, with 17 bases in the middle. The CDR3 DNA is TGTGCCAGCAGCAAACGGGGTGCACTTACGAACACTGAAGCTTTCTTT. It specifies CASSKRGALTNTEAFF.

The V gene is TRBV7-9, the J gene TRBJ1-1, with TRBD1 matching 7 bases. This CDR3 contains 12 residues. V trimming: 5 bases; J trimming: 11 bases; junction bases outside the gene matches: 8. CDR1 is SEHNR and CDR2 is FQNEAQ in the germline V gene (reference sequence). CDR3 nucleotides: TGTGCCAGCAGCCCAATGGACAGGTGGGCTTTCTTT. It translates to CASSPMDRWAFF.

In this sample, this clonotype turned up many times. This chain connects TRBV19 to TRBJ1-1; D perhaps matches TRBD1 (5 bases). With 4 bases removed from V and 0 bases from J, the gap between germline ends came to 12 bases. Looked up from germline, CDR1 is LNHDA and CDR2 is SQIVND (reference sequence). The CDR3 covers 15 residues. In DNA, the CDR3 is TGTGCCAGTAGTACCGGGGCAGACCTGAACACTGAAGCTTTCTTT. Translation: CASSTGADLNTEAFF.

J is TRBJ2-7 and V is TRBV4-1; TRBD1 aligns across 8 bases. With 3 bases clipped from V and 0 bases from J, the junction kept 4 bases outside the gene matches. The germline V gene has CDR1 MGHRA and CDR2 YSYEKL. CDR3 size: 15 residues. CDR3 DNA: TGCGCCAGCAGCCATACGGACAGGGACTCCTACGAGCAGTACTTC. Its protein is CASSHTDRDSYEQYF.

This clonotype was recorded at least ten times. This chain uses TRBV7-2 with TRBJ2-1, with D perhaps matching TRBD1 or TRBD2 (7 bases each). There are 13 residues in the CDR3. Trimming removed 4 bases at V and 6 bases at J, with 10 bases between. CDR1 SGHTA and CDR2 FQGNSA come from the germline V gene. This CDR3 reads CASSSRGGNEQFF. The DNA for the CDR3 is TGTGCCAGCAGCTCCAGGGGGGGCAATGAGCAGTTCTTC.

This clonotype was recorded many times. This chain joins TRBV12-3 or TRBV12-4 and TRBJ1-6, with D possibly matching TRBD1 (5 bases). This CDR3 spans 14 amino acids. V lost 7 bases to trimming and J lost 7 bases, with 14 bases between them. CDR3 in amino acids: CASKLDSANSPLHF. For the CDR3, the DNA is TGTGCCAGCAAATTAGACAGTGCCAATTCACCCCTCCACTTT.

This clonotype occurred a few times. A read error may account for a junction end that differs from germline. The CDR3 reads CAGSSGPGPLEEPQHF. In nucleotides, the CDR3 is TGTGCCGGCAGCTCCGGCCCGGGACCCCTTGAGGAGCCCCAGCATTTT. This chain connects TRBV7-9 to TRBJ1-5; a weak D match, TRBD1 (5 bases). The germline CDR1 and CDR2 sequences are SEHNR and FQNEAQ (reference sequence). CDR3 length: 16 amino acids.

The table lists this clonotype with many counts. The chain recombines TRBV20-1 with TRBJ2-7; 12 bases line up with TRBD2. This CDR3 has 14 amino acids. V shed 1 base, J shed 7 bases, and the junction held 5 bases outside the gene matches. The V gene's germline CDR1 is DFQATT and CDR2 SNEGSKA (reference sequence). The CDR3 sequence: CSARGLAGDREQYF. The CDR3 DNA reads TGCAGTGCTAGAGGACTAGCGGGAGATCGGGAGCAGTACTTC.

This clonotype was seen many times. The gene calls are TRBV6-1 and TRBJ1-6; a possible D gene is TRBD1 (5 bases). The germline CDR1 and CDR2 sequences are MNHNS and SASEGT. V shed 5 bases and J shed 4 bases, with 12 bases lying between them. This CDR3 spans 15 amino acids. CDR3 coding DNA: TGTGCCAGCAGTCGAGACAGCCAATATAATTCACCCCTCCACTTT. Its translation: CASSRDSQYNSPLHF.

V usage is TRBV2 and J usage is TRBJ1-4; possibly TRBD1 for D (5 bases). The CDR3 extends over 18 amino acids. The V gene lost 2 bases and the J gene lost 0 bases, with 16 bases spanning the gap. Germline V lookup: CDR1 SNHLY, CDR2 FYNNEI. The CDR3 loop reads CASSEPGFQTATNEKLFF. CDR3 nucleotides: TGTGCCAGCAGTGAACCAGGGTTCCAAACCGCAACTAATGAAAAACTGTTTTTT.

This clonotype was observed many times. The chain joins TRBV4-1 to TRBJ1-3, with 8 nucleotides matching TRBD1. Unmatched junction bases numbered 6, after V lost 4 bases and J lost 4 bases. CDR1 is MGHRA, CDR2 YSYEKL, per germline. The CDR3 totals 15 residues. CDR3 sequence: CASSLGTGVGNTIYF. CDR3 bases: TGCGCCAGCAGCCTCGGGACAGGAGTCGGAAACACCATATATTTT.